The 9 T cell receptor beta chains presented below share a single source sample, sequenced in a study of breast tumors, draining lymph nodes, adjacent tissues. Samples came from axillary lymph nodes draining the breast cancer. TCRdb reanalysed the multiplex PCR reads using MiXCR and keeps one entry per CDR3 protein. The sample contains 200,000 to 250,000 distinct CDR3 sequences, nearly 35% of which appear only once. Sequencing was carried out using axillary lymph node tissue. These receptors originate from a female donor with breast cancer. Some clones in this sample may be carry-over from other donors' samples.

The chain employs TRBV20-1 and TRBJ2-1, with TRBD2 identical over 12 bases. Trimming cost V 0 bases and J 7 bases; bases outside gene matches: 22. The CDR3 is 21 amino acids. Looked up from germline, CDR1 is DFQATT and CDR2 is SNEGSKA (reference sequence). The CDR3: CSARDYWSTSGGLLGANEQFF. The CDR3, as DNA: TGCAGTGCTAGAGATTATTGGTCGACTAGCGGGGGCCTCTTAGGGGCTAATGAGCAGTTCTTC.

This clonotype showed up many times. The chain has TRBV2 and TRBJ1-3; D remains ambiguous. The CDR3 is 14 amino acids. V lost 6 bases and J 0 bases, leaving 9 bases between the germline ends. Germline V gene sequence: CDR1 SNHLY, CDR2 FYNNEI. The CDR3 loop reads CASRGRSSGNTIYF. CDR3 nucleotide sequence: TGTGCCAGCAGAGGCAGAAGCTCTGGAAACACCATATATTTT.

This clonotype was seen at least ten times. The junction departs from the called germline gene at one end, perhaps through a read error. This sequence joins TRBV4-2 and TRBJ2-5; D is ambiguous. This CDR3 comprises 14 residues. Germline V gene data show CDR1 as LGHNA and CDR2 as YNFKEQ. DNA of the CDR3: TGTGCCAGCAGCCAAGATACGGCTCCTCTTAACCTACACTTC. This codes for CASSQDTAPLNLHF.

This clonotype was counted between two and nine times. V is TRBV4-2 and J is TRBJ2-1; 7 nucleotides align to TRBD2. V lost 2 bases to trimming and J lost 8 bases; unmatched junction nucleotides: 18. CDR1 and CDR2 from the germline V gene are LGHNA and YNFKEQ. The CDR3 runs 18 residues. CDR3 amino acids: CASSQFVPAGRAVYEQFF. CDR3 DNA sequence: TGTGCCAGCAGCCAATTTGTCCCAGCGGGGAGGGCCGTATATGAGCAGTTCTTC.

This clonotype was recorded a few times. The chain joins TRBV7-7 to TRBJ2-7; D assignment may be TRBD1 or TRBD2 (5 bases each). This CDR3 comprises 13 residues. In germline, CDR1 is SSHAT, CDR2 FNYEAQ (reference sequence). CDR3: CARDLGRGDEQYF. As DNA, the CDR3 is TGTGCTAGAGATCTGGGTCGGGGCGACGAGCAGTACTTC.

Notes on this clonotype: Given a much more abundant clone one base away, this may be a read error. The rearrangement joins TRBV7-9 to TRBJ1-4, with a possible D match to TRBD1 (6 bases). The CDR3 sequence is 17 residues long. Germline V lookup: CDR1 SEHNR, CDR2 FQNEAQ (reference sequence). Between the trimmed V and J ends, which lost 1 base and 6 bases, there was a span of 18 bases. Written as DNA, the CDR3 is TGTGCCAGCAGCTTAGGACTCCCCGGGGGGGCGCATGAAAAACTGTTTTTT. It is translated as CASSLGLPGGAHEKLFF.

This clonotype was picked up a small number of times. Just one base apart from a much larger clone, this may be a read error. This sequence joins TRBV20-1 and TRBJ2-7; no reliable D call. This CDR3 comprises 14 residues. V lost 3 bases and J lost 7, with 19 bases in between. CDR1 is DFQATT, CDR2 SNEGSKA, per germline (reference sequence). In DNA form, the CDR3 reads TGCAGTGCTAGCTACGGAGTTCTCTCGGCGGAGCAGTACTTC. It translates to CSASYGVLSAEQYF.

Points on this clonotype: A much larger clone differs by one base, so this may be a read error. V gene TRBV5-4 combines with J gene TRBJ1-2; D gene ambiguous. This CDR3 spans 12 amino acids. Germline V gene lookup returns CDR1 SGHNT and CDR2 YYREEE (reference sequence). CDR3 DNA sequence: TGTGCCAGCAGCTTGTCCATCTATGGCCACACCTTC. This gives the protein CASSLSIYGHTF.

The V call is TRBV5-1, the J call TRBJ2-5; D uncertain. Trimming took 0 bases from V and 5 from J, leaving 11 bases between them. Germline loops: CDR1 SGHRS, CDR2 YFSETQ. CDR3 length: 14 amino acids. This CDR3 is CASSLAWGTETQYF. CDR3 DNA sequence: TGCGCCAGCAGCTTGGCCTGGGGTACGGAGACCCAGTACTTC.